Listed below are T cell receptor beta chains from one sample, sequenced in a study of blood T cell repertoires in COVID-19. Repertoires were generated with immunoSEQ multiplex PCR, while TCRdb's copy carries only in-frame clones and drops some. The repertoire holds 100,000 to 150,000 clones, 83% seen once, with more than 5% in the top ten. Sequenced sample: peripheral blood. The origin of the receptors is a man at least 80 years old with active or convalescent COVID-19. The CDR3 runs from the conserved cysteine through the conserved F or W. D genes are given only for firm matches. Clone sizes are given selectively: once, few, many, or a class where the clone is expanded.

abundance: NA
v_gene: TRBV3-1/TRBV3-2
d_gene: NA
len: 14
j_gene: TRBJ1-5
CDR3aa: CASSQASVNQPQHF
CDR3nt: TGTGCCAGCAGCCAAGCGTCAGTCAATCAGCCCCAGCATTTT

abundance: NA
v_gene: TRBV6-5
d_gene: NA
len: 11
j_gene: TRBJ2-7
CDR3aa: CASREGFEQYF
CDR3nt: TGTGCCAGCAGGGAGGGTTTCGAGCAGTACTTC

abundance: NA
v_gene: TRBV5-1
d_gene: NA
len: 14
j_gene: TRBJ1-1
CDR3aa: CASSLESGLGEAFF
CDR3nt: TGCGCCAGCAGCTTGGAGAGCGGTTTAGGTGAAGCTTTCTTT

abundance: NA
v_gene: TRBV2
d_gene: NA
len: 13
j_gene: TRBJ1-2
CDR3aa: CASTLQGLRGYTF
CDR3nt: TGTGCCAGCACACTTCAGGGACTGAGGGGCTACACCTTC

abundance: NA
v_gene: TRBV5-5
d_gene: TRBD1
len: 15
j_gene: TRBJ1-2
CDR3aa: CASSRDRDRGYGYTF
CDR3nt: TGTGCCAGCAGCAGGGACCGGGACAGGGGGTATGGCTACACCTTC

abundance: NA
v_gene: TRBV28
d_gene: TRBD1
len: 13
j_gene: TRBJ2-4
CDR3aa: CASQGQGANIQYF
CDR3nt: TGTGCCAGCCAGGGACAGGGGGCAAACATTCAGTACTTC

abundance: NA
v_gene: TRBV7-2
d_gene: TRBD1
len: 17
j_gene: TRBJ1-5
CDR3aa: CASSLRSAGGFGQPQHF
CDR3nt: TGTGCCAGCAGCTTACGATCGGCAGGGGGCTTCGGGCAGCCCCAGCATTTT

abundance: NA
v_gene: TRBV6-2/TRBV6-3
d_gene: TRBD1
len: 13
j_gene: TRBJ1-6
CDR3aa: CASSPQGTSPLHF
CDR3nt: TGTGCCAGCAGTCCACAGGGGACTTCACCCCTCCACTTT

abundance: NA
v_gene: TRBV7-3
d_gene: TRBD2
len: 15
j_gene: TRBJ2-3
CDR3aa: CASSPGTSGADTQYF
CDR3nt: TGTGCCAGCAGCCCCGGGACTAGCGGGGCAGATACGCAGTATTTT

abundance: NA
v_gene: TRBV7-9
d_gene: NA
len: 15
j_gene: TRBJ2-7
CDR3aa: CASSLALVSVYEQYF
CDR3nt: TGTGCCAGCAGCTTAGCGCTGGTGTCAGTGTACGAGCAGTACTTC

abundance: NA
v_gene: TRBV19
d_gene: TRBD2
len: 13
j_gene: TRBJ2-7
CDR3aa: CASRSSGGYEQYF
CDR3nt: TGTGCCAGTAGGTCTAGCGGGGGCTACGAGCAGTACTTC

abundance: NA
v_gene: TRBV4-2
d_gene: NA
len: 12
j_gene: TRBJ1-5
CDR3aa: CASSQVPQSQHF
CDR3nt: TGTGCCAGCAGCCAAGTTCCCCAATCCCAGCATTTT

abundance: NA
v_gene: TRBV3-1/TRBV3-2
d_gene: NA
len: 14
j_gene: TRBJ1-6
CDR3aa: CASSQHITNSPLHF
CDR3nt: TGTGCCAGCAGTCAACACATTACGAATTCACCCCTCCACTTT

abundance: NA
v_gene: TRBV5-8
d_gene: TRBD1
len: 13
j_gene: TRBJ2-7
CDR3aa: CASSLGQGKGQYF
CDR3nt: TGTGCCAGCAGCTTGGGACAGGGGAAAGGGCAGTACTTC

abundance: NA
v_gene: TRBV12-3/TRBV12-4
d_gene: TRBD1
len: 13
j_gene: TRBJ1-2
CDR3aa: CASSFPGGEGYTF
CDR3nt: TGTGCCAGCAGTTTCCCAGGGGGCGAGGGCTACACCTTC

abundance: NA
v_gene: TRBV4-1
d_gene: NA
len: 13
j_gene: TRBJ1-1
CDR3aa: CASSEDRNTEAFF
CDR3nt: TGCGCCAGCAGCGAGGACAGGAACACTGAAGCTTTCTTT

abundance: once
v_gene: TRBV7-3
d_gene: NA
len: 13
j_gene: TRBJ2-5
CDR3aa: CASSRDNQETQYF
CDR3nt: TGTGCCAGCAGCCGGGACAACCAAGAGACCCAGTACTTC

abundance: NA
v_gene: TRBV14
d_gene: TRBD1
len: 15
j_gene: TRBJ1-2
CDR3aa: CASSQSNRGPVGYTF
CDR3nt: TGTGCCAGCAGCCAATCTAATAGGGGGCCCGTTGGCTACACCTTC

abundance: NA
v_gene: TRBV10-3
d_gene: NA
len: 13
j_gene: TRBJ1-6
CDR3aa: CAITERGDSPLHF
CDR3nt: TGTGCCATCACCGAGCGGGGGGATTCACCCCTCCACTTT

abundance: NA
v_gene: TRBV24-1
d_gene: NA
len: 11
j_gene: TRBJ2-3
CDR3aa: CATSSTDTQYF
CDR3nt: TGTGCCACCAGCTCCACAGATACGCAGTATTTT

abundance: NA
v_gene: TRBV3-1/TRBV3-2
d_gene: NA
len: 16
j_gene: TRBJ1-6
CDR3aa: CASRQQGSSYNSPLHF
CDR3nt: TGTGCCAGCAGACAACAGGGAAGCTCCTATAATTCACCCCTCCACTTT

abundance: NA
v_gene: TRBV7-6
d_gene: NA
len: 17
j_gene: TRBJ1-2
CDR3aa: CASSLAGGLGTLGGYTF
CDR3nt: TGTGCCAGCAGCTTAGCGGGCGGGCTGGGGACACTCGGCGGCTACACCTTC

abundance: NA
v_gene: TRBV30
d_gene: NA
len: 13
j_gene: TRBJ1-5
CDR3aa: CAWSPGSNQPQHF
CDR3nt: TGTGCCTGGAGTCCAGGGAGCAATCAGCCCCAGCATTTT

abundance: NA
v_gene: TRBV14
d_gene: NA
len: 13
j_gene: TRBJ2-7
CDR3aa: CASSQLDSGEQYF
CDR3nt: TGTGCCAGCAGCCAATTAGACTCGGGGGAGCAGTACTTC

abundance: few
v_gene: TRBV11-3
d_gene: NA
len: 16
j_gene: TRBJ2-1
CDR3aa: CASSLVSASYGSEQFF
CDR3nt: TGTGCCAGCAGCTTAGTTAGTGCTAGCTATGGGAGTGAGCAGTTCTTC

abundance: NA
v_gene: TRBV6-5
d_gene: NA
len: 16
j_gene: TRBJ2-3
CDR3aa: CASSSHARGNTDTQYF
CDR3nt: TGTGCCAGCAGTTCTCATGCCCGGGGGAACACAGATACGCAGTATTTT

abundance: NA
v_gene: TRBV11-2
d_gene: NA
len: 16
j_gene: TRBJ1-1
CDR3aa: CASSLDPLGGNTEAFF
CDR3nt: TGTGCCAGCAGCTTAGATCCCTTGGGGGGGAACACTGAAGCTTTCTTT

abundance: few
v_gene: TRBV7-9
d_gene: NA
len: 13
j_gene: TRBJ1-2
CDR3aa: CASSQGKDYGYTF
CDR3nt: TGTGCCAGCAGCCAGGGCAAGGACTATGGCTACACCTTC

abundance: NA
v_gene: TRBV30
d_gene: NA
len: 12
j_gene: TRBJ1-1
CDR3aa: CAWGRQATEAFF
CDR3nt: TGTGCCTGGGGGAGACAGGCTACTGAAGCTTTCTTT

abundance: NA
v_gene: TRBV10-1
d_gene: TRBD1
len: 16
j_gene: TRBJ1-5
CDR3aa: CASSKVPTGGNQPQHF
CDR3nt: TGCGCCAGCAGTAAGGTGCCCACAGGGGGCAATCAGCCCCAGCATTTT

abundance: many
v_gene: TRBV7-2
d_gene: TRBD1
len: 13
j_gene: TRBJ1-1
CDR3aa: CASSVQGASEAFF
CDR3nt: TGTGCCAGCAGCGTACAGGGGGCGTCTGAAGCTTTCTTT

abundance: NA
v_gene: TRBV10-1
d_gene: NA
len: 18
j_gene: TRBJ2-6
CDR3aa: CASILVQGHLSGANVLTF
CDR3nt: TGCGCCAGCATTCTCGTACAGGGCCACCTCTCTGGGGCCAACGTCCTGACTTTC

abundance: NA
v_gene: TRBV7-3
d_gene: TRBD2
len: 18
j_gene: TRBJ2-3
CDR3aa: CASSLTATSGGLTDTQYF
CDR3nt: TGTGCCAGCAGCTTAACAGCAACTAGCGGGGGGCTTACAGATACGCAGTATTTT

abundance: NA
v_gene: TRBV27
d_gene: TRBD1
len: 15
j_gene: TRBJ1-5
CDR3aa: CASRPQGAGNQPQHF
CDR3nt: TGTGCCAGCAGACCCCAGGGGGCGGGCAATCAGCCCCAGCATTTT

abundance: NA
v_gene: TRBV28
d_gene: NA
len: 15
j_gene: TRBJ1-5
CDR3aa: CASSFLQGGAQPQHF
CDR3nt: TGTGCCAGCAGTTTTCTGCAGGGAGGGGCTCAGCCCCAGCATTTT

abundance: NA
v_gene: TRBV6-4
d_gene: NA
len: 14
j_gene: TRBJ1-6
CDR3aa: CASSATVHNSPLHF
CDR3nt: TGTGCCAGCAGTGCGACAGTCCATAATTCACCCCTCCACTTT

abundance: NA
v_gene: TRBV2
d_gene: NA
len: 13
j_gene: TRBJ1-5
CDR3aa: CASNGRENQPQHF
CDR3nt: TGTGCCAGCAACGGCAGGGAAAATCAGCCCCAGCATTTT

abundance: NA
v_gene: TRBV29-1
d_gene: NA
len: 12
j_gene: TRBJ1-3
CDR3aa: CSVSFSGNTIYF
CDR3nt: TGCAGCGTTAGCTTCTCTGGAAACACCATATATTTT

abundance: NA
v_gene: TRBV5-1
d_gene: NA
len: 14
j_gene: TRBJ2-2
CDR3aa: CASSPGQNTGELFF
CDR3nt: TGCGCCAGCAGCCCGGGACAGAACACCGGGGAGCTGTTTTTT

abundance: NA
v_gene: TRBV27
d_gene: NA
len: 15
j_gene: TRBJ1-5
CDR3aa: CASSLYGNSNQPQHF
CDR3nt: TGTGCCAGCAGTTTATACGGTAATAGCAATCAGCCCCAGCATTTT

abundance: NA
v_gene: TRBV18
d_gene: TRBD1
len: 16
j_gene: TRBJ2-1
CDR3aa: CASSPPGTGYGGEQFF
CDR3nt: TGTGCCAGCTCCCCCCCGGGGACAGGGTACGGGGGTGAGCAGTTCTTC